This is a list of T cell receptor beta chains from one sample in a study of PD-1 blockade in classical Hodgkin lymphoma. Data came from immunoSEQ multiplex PCR; TCRdb stores just in-frame clones and leaves some out. The sample holds around 13,000 clones; about 93% are singletons and the top ten take approximately 22%. The sample here was peripheral blood mononuclear cells (PBMCs), taken at baseline. Receptor source: a human donor with classical Hodgkin lymphoma. Both conserved end residues are part of each CDR3. The D gene is left open where the match is weak. The size of a clone is reported for some rows only, either as once, few or many, or as a class for expanded clones.

j_call clone_size v_call d_call cdr3_nt cdr3_aa
TRBJ2-3 - TRBV7-2 TRBD2 TGTGCCAGCAGCACTAGGGGGGGACTAGCGGGGCCAGATACGCAGTATTTT CASSTRGGLAGPDTQYF
TRBJ1-1 - TRBV4-2 - TGTGCCAGCAGCCAGTCCAGGGCCCTGAACACTGAAGCTTTCTTT CASSQSRALNTEAFF
TRBJ2-3 - TRBV13 - TGTGCCAGCAGCTTCAGGGGTGGGGCAGATACGCAGTATTTT CASSFRGGADTQYF
TRBJ1-3 - TRBV6-6 - TGTGCCAGCAGTTACTCGAATGGAAACACCATATATTTT CASSYSNGNTIYF
TRBJ2-3 - TRBV21-1 - TGTGCCAGGATAATCAGCGACAACCGCACAGATACGCAGTATTTT CARIISDNRTDTQYF
TRBJ1-2 - TRBV28 - TGTGCCAGCAGTTCCCCAACAAACTATGGCTACACCTTC CASSSPTNYGYTF
TRBJ2-3 - TRBV5-1 TRBD2 TGCGCCAGCAGCGCAGGGACTAGTAGAAGCACAGATACGCAGTATTTT CASSAGTSRSTDTQYF
TRBJ1-1 - TRBV5-1 - TGCGCCAGCAGCTTCAAAGACAGGAACACTGAAGCTTTCTTT CASSFKDRNTEAFF
TRBJ1-1 - TRBV19 - TGTGCCAGTAGTATCGGGGCTATGAACACTGAAGCTTTCTTT CASSIGAMNTEAFF
TRBJ2-4 once TRBV29-1 - TGCAGCGTTAGGGGGTTAGCCAAAAACATTCAGTACTTC CSVRGLAKNIQYF
TRBJ1-2 - TRBV27 - TGTGCCACCACGAGGTGTGGCTACACCTTC CATTRCGYTF
TRBJ2-1 - TRBV9 - TGTGCCAGCAGCGTAGGGGATGAGCAGTTCTTC CASSVGDEQFF
TRBJ2-5 - TRBV7-8 - TGTGCCAGCAGCTTAGTAAGGGAGACCCAGTACTTC CASSLVRETQYF
TRBJ1-2 - TRBV6-5 - TGTGCCAGCAGTTACTCAGGGGTCGGCTACACCTTC CASSYSGVGYTF
TRBJ1-2 - TRBV19 TRBD1 TGTGCCAGTAGGCCGGGACAGGGGGTGTATGGCTACACCTTC CASRPGQGVYGYTF
TRBJ1-5 - TRBV9 - TGTGCCAGCAGCGTCGGTAATAGCAATCAGCCCCAGCATTTT CASSVGNSNQPQHF
TRBJ2-1 once TRBV7-3 - TGTGCCAGCAGCGACTATAACAATGAGCAGTTCTTC CASSDYNNEQFF
TRBJ2-3 - TRBV9 - TGTGCCAGCAGCGTAGTGTCTTGGACTAGCACAGATACGCAGTATTTT CASSVVSWTSTDTQYF
TRBJ1-6 - TRBV5-1 - TGCGCCAGCAGCTTGGATGGCTTTGGTAATTCACCCCTCCACTTT CASSLDGFGNSPLHF
TRBJ2-3 - TRBV27 TRBD1 TGTGCCAGCAGTCCTCCGGGACAGGGGTTTTTCCCGAGCACAGATACGCAGTATTTT CASSPPGQGFFPSTDTQYF
TRBJ2-2 - TRBV7-9 TRBD2 TGTGCCAGCAGCTTCCGACTAGCGGGGGGCCCGAACACCGGGGAGCTGTTTTTT CASSFRLAGGPNTGELFF
TRBJ1-2 - TRBV10-3 - TGTGCCGTAGGGCGGGAGGGCGGCAACTATGGCTACACCTTC CAVGREGGNYGYTF
TRBJ1-1 few TRBV2 - TGTGCCAGCAGTGCGTATGAAGCTTTCTTT CASSAYEAFF
TRBJ2-1 - TRBV9 - TGTGCCAGCAGCGTAGAATGGGGAGGCTACAATGAGCAGTTCTTC CASSVEWGGYNEQFF
TRBJ2-2 - TRBV7-9 - TGTGCCAGCAGCTTAGGGGGCGGACGCCCTACCGGGGAGCTGTTTTTT CASSLGGGRPTGELFF
TRBJ1-1 - TRBV19 - TGTGCCAGTAGTATTAGGCCCGGGACCCAAAGAAGGGAGGCTTTCTTT CASSIRPGTQRREAFF
TRBJ2-1 - TRBV19 TRBD1 TGTGCCAGTAGTATATCTAGGACAGGGGTCTCCTACAATGAGCAGTTCTTC CASSISRTGVSYNEQFF
TRBJ2-5 - TRBV5-1 TRBD2 TGCGCCAGCAGCTTGACTAGCGGGATCGAGACCCAGTACTTC CASSLTSGIETQYF
TRBJ2-7 - TRBV10-3 - TGTGCCATCACTACCGGGACGAACTCCTACGAGCAGTACTTC CAITTGTNSYEQYF
TRBJ1-2 - TRBV9 - TGTGCCAGCAGCCCCCCCCGCTGGGCGACTAACTATGGCTACACCTTC CASSPPRWATNYGYTF
TRBJ2-5 - TRBV5-8 - TGTGCCAGCAGCTTAACCGGGACGATCGGGACCCAGTACTTC CASSLTGTIGTQYF
TRBJ2-1 - TRBV7-9 TRBD1 TGTGCCAGCAGCTTAGGGACAGGTGCCCGCAATGAGCAGTTCTTC CASSLGTGARNEQFF
TRBJ2-7 - TRBV9 TRBD2 TGTGCCAGCAGCGTAGAAGATCTAGCGGGAGTCTACGAGCAGTACTTC CASSVEDLAGVYEQYF
TRBJ2-1 - TRBV15 - TGTGCCACCAGCAGGGCGACTACCTACAATGAGCAGTTCTTC CATSRATTYNEQFF
TRBJ2-4 - TRBV9 - TGTGCCAGCAGCCCCGGGATGACCAAAAACATTCAGTACTTC CASSPGMTKNIQYF
TRBJ2-7 - TRBV4-1 TRBD1 TGCGCCAGCAGCCAAGATCTTGGCAGGGGGTCTTACGAGCAGTACTTC CASSQDLGRGSYEQYF